These 21 T cell receptor beta chains originate from one sample sequenced in a study of blood T cell repertoires in COVID-19 (dated by TCRdb to 2018 to 2021). The library was obtained by the immunoSEQ multiplex PCR assay. As stored in TCRdb, this immuneACCESS dataset retains in-frame rearrangements with V and J assigned. A fraction of the clones does not appear; measured against another copy, unresolved V genes explain less than half of the discrepancy, and the remainder lacks a known reason. The sample table lists 140,000 to 150,000 clones, nearly 85% of them with a count of one. The top ten constitute about two fifths of the sample. The source material was peripheral blood. Every receptor here comes from a human donor in a cohort sampled during active COVID-19.

The chain links TRBV27 to TRBJ2-1; the match to TRBD2 covers 7 bases. The CDR3 runs 15 residues. Germline CDR1 reads MNHEY; CDR2 reads SMNVEV (reference sequence). With V trimmed by 6 bases and J by 0 bases, 5 bases remained unmatched. The CDR3 DNA follows: TGTGCCAGCAGCTGGAGGGACTACTCCTACAATGAGCAGTTCTTC. This encodes CASSWRDYSYNEQFF.

The chain combines TRBV27 with TRBJ2-3; 8 nucleotides match TRBD1. CDR1 and CDR2 (germline): MNHEY, SMNVEV (reference sequence). The CDR3 is made up of 15 amino acids. V shed 6 bases and J 1 base; nucleotides not matched to a gene: 6. The CDR3 DNA reads TGTGCCAGCAGGTCAGGGGGCCTACGCACAGATACGCAGTATTTT. Amino acid sequence: CASRSGGLRTDTQYF.

This sequence joins TRBV3-1 (or the pseudogene TRBV3-2) and TRBJ2-7; a possible D gene is TRBD2 (6 bases). This CDR3 is built from 15 residues. V dropped 0 bases and J dropped 4 bases, with 13 bases sitting between them. Germline V CDR1 and CDR2: LGHDT, YNNKEL (reference sequence). As DNA, the CDR3 is TGTGCCAGCAGCCAAGATGCCGGGGGACTTTACGAGCAGTACGTC. Translated, it gives CASSQDAGGLYEQYV.

Written as DNA, the CDR3 is TGTGCCAGCAGCTTGGGGGTACGGGGTTTCGATGAGCAGTTCTTC. It yields the protein CASSLGVRGFDEQFF. This chain connects TRBV5-4 to TRBJ2-1; perhaps TRBD2 as D (5 bases). V lost 0 bases and J lost 8, with 15 bases in between. This CDR3 contains 15 residues. Germline values: CDR1 SGHNT, CDR2 YYREEE (reference sequence).

The chain combines TRBV30 with TRBJ1-2; D call uncertain. V was clipped by 0 bases and J by 12 bases, with 14 bases between them. The CDR3 covers 12 residues. Germline values: CDR1 GTSNPN, CDR2 SVGIG (reference sequence). The CDR3 DNA is TGTGCCTGGAGTGTTAGGAGGGAACGTGACACCTTC. It codes for CAWSVRRERDTF.

The chain has TRBV28 and TRBJ1-3; D remains unclear. Germline lookup yields CDR1 MDHEN and CDR2 SYDVKM. CDR3 length: 14 residues. The V gene lost 8 bases and the J gene lost 0 bases, with 11 bases spanning the gap. CDR3 sequence (DNA): TGTGCCAGCCAGGCCGCACTCTCTGGAAACACCATATATTTT. This sequence encodes CASQAALSGNTIYF.

The chain carries TRBV2 and TRBJ2-7; 12 bases fit TRBD2. The V gene end was trimmed by 2 bases and the J gene end by 7 bases; junction bases not matched to a gene: 6. The CDR3 sequence is 15 residues long. The V gene's germline CDR1 is SNHLY and CDR2 FYNNEI. As DNA, the CDR3 is TGTGCCAGCAGTGAATCTAGCGGGAGGGCCCGGGAGCAGTACGTC. This encodes CASSESSGRAREQYV.

The gene calls are TRBV7-2 and TRBJ2-3, with D possibly being TRBD1 (5 bases). The germline CDR1 and CDR2 sequences are SGHTA and FQGNSA. This CDR3 spans 13 amino acids. V shed 10 bases and J shed 6 bases, with 17 bases lying between them. The CDR3 loop is CATSLGPRDTQYF. The CDR3 coding sequence is TGTGCCACCTCGCTGGGGCCTCGTGATACGCAGTATTTT.

The genes are TRBV5-1 and TRBJ2-3; 10 positions agree with TRBD1. The V gene end was trimmed by 4 bases and the J gene end by 3 bases; junction bases not matched to a gene: 8. Germline CDR1 is SGHRS and CDR2 is YFSETQ. The CDR3 is 16 residues long. CDR3 loop: CASSVGDRGGTDTQYF. The CDR3 nucleotides read TGCGCCAGCAGCGTAGGGGACAGGGGAGGAACAGATACGCAGTATTTT.

Here the CDR3 reads CASRLGQSIPLHF. CDR3 sequence (DNA): TGTGCCAGCAGACTCGGACAGTCAATACCCCTCCACTTT. V usage is TRBV12-3 or TRBV12-4 and J usage is TRBJ1-6; weak D call: TRBD1 (6 bases). CDR3 length: 13 amino acids. The ends were cut back, 6 bases at V and 12 bases at J, with 15 bases in the middle.

This chain's CDR3 is CASSLGRGGEQYF. The CDR3 nucleotides read TGTGCCAGCAGCTTGGGGAGGGGAGGCGAGCAGTACTTC. This sequence joins TRBV5-4 and TRBJ2-7; D is perhaps TRBD2 (6 bases). V lost 0 bases, J lost 6 bases, and 10 bases lay in between. This CDR3 is built from 13 residues. The germline V gene encodes CDR1 SGHNT and CDR2 YYREEE (reference sequence).

The chain recombines TRBV4-2 with TRBJ2-7; D is possibly TRBD1 (6 bases). The CDR3 consists of 13 residues. Trimming removed 4 bases from V and 3 bases from J, with 10 bases in between. Germline V gene data show CDR1 as LGHNA and CDR2 as YNFKEQ. The CDR3 region is CASSPQGYYEQYF. CDR3 nucleotide sequence: TGTGCCAGCAGCCCTCAGGGGTACTACGAGCAGTACTTC.

The rearrangement joins TRBV29-1 to TRBJ2-3, with D perhaps TRBD1 (5 bases). From germline, CDR1 is SQVTM and CDR2 ANQGSEA. Trimming cost V 5 bases and J 0 bases, with 12 bases left between them. This CDR3 has 14 amino acids. Here the CDR3 DNA reads TGCAGCGTTCCCAAGGGGCCTAGCACAGATACGCAGTATTTT. Amino acids: CSVPKGPSTDTQYF.

This clone was seen once. The V call is TRBV7-2, the J call TRBJ1-5; D is possibly TRBD1 (6 bases). Germline CDR1 is SGHTA and CDR2 is FQGNSA. The CDR3 length is 14 residues. V was cut by 3 bases and J by 6 bases, with 12 bases left in between. CDR3 protein: CASSLTRGRQPQHF. In DNA form, the CDR3 reads TGTGCCAGCAGCTTGACCAGGGGTCGTCAGCCCCAGCATTTT. The full variable domain, in which reference TRBV7-2 and TRBJ1-5 provide the parts outside the CDR3, is GAGVSQSPSNKVTEKGKDVELRCDPISGHTALYWYRQSLGQGLEFLIYFQGNSAPDKSGLPSDRFSAERTGGSVSTLTIQRTQQEDSAVYLCASSLTRGRQPQHFGDGTRLSIL.

The chain uses TRBV12-3 or TRBV12-4 and TRBJ1-1; no reliable D call. CDR3 length: 11 amino acids. V was pared by 6 bases and J by 3 bases, with 5 bases between. CDR3 loop: CASRRDTEAFF. The CDR3 nucleotides read TGTGCCAGCAGGAGGGACACTGAAGCTTTCTTT.

A single count supports this clone. The V and J genes are TRBV3-1 (or the pseudogene TRBV3-2) and TRBJ2-7; D unclear. Deletions cut 0 bases from V and 3 bases from J, with 3 bases between. CDR3 length equals 12 residues. CDR1 and CDR2 (germline): LGHDT, YNNKEL (reference sequence). The CDR3 loop reads CASSQDSYEQYF. As DNA, the CDR3 is TGTGCCAGCAGCCAAGACAGCTACGAGCAGTACTTC.

This chain uses TRBV3-1 (or the pseudogene TRBV3-2) with TRBJ1-2; TRBD1 matches 12 bases. CDR3 length equals 17 residues. Germline assignment: CDR1 LGHDT and CDR2 YNNKEL (reference sequence). V shed 1 base, J shed 4 bases, and the junction held 7 bases outside the gene matches. CDR3 sequence (DNA): TGTGCCAGCAGCCAAGTAGCGGGACAGGGGGCACGCTATGGCTACACCTTC. It specifies CASSQVAGQGARYGYTF.

This chain uses TRBV2 with TRBJ2-4, with a weak D call TRBD2 (5 bases). V gave up 2 bases and J gave up 9 bases, with 8 bases separating them. CDR3 length equals 12 residues. CDR1 is SNHLY, CDR2 FYNNEI, per germline. Written as DNA, the CDR3 is TGTGCCAGCAGTGAATCGGGAAGCATTCAGTACTTC. It encodes CASSESGSIQYF.

This chain links TRBV4-3 with TRBJ1-2; 7 nucleotides agree with TRBD1. The CDR3 spans 16 residues. V gave up 0 bases and J gave up 1 base; unmatched junction bases: 5. Germline CDR1 reads LGHNA; CDR2 reads YSLEER. CDR3 bases: TGCGCCAGCAGCCAAGAATCGCCAGGGGGTAACTATGGCTACACCTTC. This codes for CASSQESPGGNYGYTF.

This clone was found once. This chain joins TRBV7-2 and TRBJ2-7, with D tentatively TRBD2 (7 bases). Germline CDR1 and CDR2: SGHTA and FQGNSA. CDR3 length equals 14 residues. V lost 10 bases to trimming and J lost 1 base, with 17 bases between them. CDR3 sequence: CATKPGGPSYEQYF. CDR3 bases: TGTGCCACTAAGCCGGGGGGCCCGTCCTACGAGCAGTACTTC.

This chain links TRBV28 with TRBJ2-3; TRBD2 might be the D (6 bases). The V gene lost 7 bases and the J gene lost 2 bases, with 16 bases spanning the gap. CDR3 length: 15 amino acids. The germline V gene encodes CDR1 MDHEN and CDR2 SYDVKM. CDR3 sequence reads: CASIQAAGTTDTQYF. For the CDR3, the DNA is TGTGCCAGCATCCAAGCGGCGGGGACCACAGATACGCAGTATTTT.